This TCR beta chain is drawn from a study of shared clonotypes between healthy human individuals. Remarks on this clone: Its antigen is as yet unknown.

200 to 250 ng DNA, 30,000 to 35,000 T cell genomes, went into each sorted-subset replicate PCR. As processed by the authors: Because ImmunoSEQ provided only junction sequences with no quality scores, the filtering differed. The method was immunoSEQ multiplex PCR; TCRdb's version includes in-frame clones alone and lacks a portion of them. V, J and clone size are those of that table, while D and trimming were read from the DNA. This sample has 1,500,000 or so clones, with around 98.5% found just once. V lost 5 bases and J lost 6, with 17 bases in between. There are 14 residues in the CDR3. From germline, CDR1 is SGHTA and CDR2 FQGTGA. Whole-study findings and limits: The small donor group covered limited genetic and exposure diversity. Among several donors, roughly 5% of naive CD4 clonotypes were found in common.

This sequence joins TRBV7-3 and TRBJ2-7; D is possibly TRBD2 (6 bases). Source material: naive CD4+ T cells sorted from blood. Described subset: CD45RA+ positively selected. The receptor was derived from a man under 40 in good health. The CDR3 loop reads CASSNGGATGEQYF. The CDR3 DNA sequence: TGTGCCAGCAGCAATGGCGGGGCAACGGGCGAGCAGTACTTC.